These 9 T cell receptor beta chains were all obtained from the same sample, sequenced in a study of shared clonotypes between healthy human individuals. Generated by immunoSEQ multiplex PCR, the TCRdb table keeps only in-frame clones and is missing some. The sample carries about 490,000 clones, 76% recorded once. Sequenced input: PBMCs. The receptors shown here come from a middle-aged woman in good health. Some clones in this sample may be carry-over from other donors' samples.

The chain uses TRBV5-3 and TRBJ2-7, with D perhaps being TRBD1 or TRBD2 (5 bases each). TRBV5-3 is annotated as an ORF whose role is uncertain. V was trimmed by 4 bases and J by 1 base, leaving 15 bases between them. This CDR3 contains 15 residues. CDR3 sequence: CARSVLGTKSYEQYF. The CDR3, as DNA: TGTGCCAGAAGCGTCCTTGGGACCAAGTCCTACGAGCAGTACTTC.

This clone was seen only a few times. V usage is TRBV4-2 and J usage is TRBJ2-1, with 7 nucleotides matching TRBD1. The V gene end was trimmed by 4 bases and the J gene end by 6 bases; junction bases not matched to a gene: 12. In germline, CDR1 is LGHNA, CDR2 YNFKEQ. The CDR3 covers 16 residues. CDR3 loop: CASSPRQGTASNEQFF. The CDR3 region has the DNA TGTGCCAGCAGCCCAAGGCAGGGGACAGCATCCAATGAGCAGTTCTTC.

The rearrangement uses TRBV4-2 and TRBJ2-5; no reliable D call. Trimming shortened V by 0 bases and J by 3 bases, and 8 bases separated the two germline ends. This CDR3 spans 14 amino acids. Looked up from germline, CDR1 is LGHNA and CDR2 is YNFKEQ. The CDR3 protein is CASSQDQRKETQYF. CDR3 coding DNA: TGTGCCAGCAGCCAAGATCAACGGAAAGAGACCCAGTACTTC.

This rearrangement joins TRBV5-1 to TRBJ1-1; D not resolved. Germline V lookup: CDR1 SGHRS, CDR2 YFSETQ. The ends were cut back, 5 bases at V and 4 bases at J, with 9 bases in the middle. The CDR3 is 12 residues long. CDR3 protein: CASSVFGTEAFF. CDR3 DNA sequence: TGCGCCAGCAGTGTGTTTGGCACTGAAGCTTTCTTT.

The chain recombines TRBV18 with TRBJ2-7; D remains unclear. CDR1 is KGHSH, CDR2 LQKENI, per germline. Trimming stripped 6 bases from V and 5 bases from J, with 20 bases between. The CDR3 consists of 15 residues. The CDR3 sequence is CASSNDGFPTNEQYF. CDR3 bases: TGTGCCAGCTCTAATGACGGGTTCCCGACCAACGAGCAGTACTTC.

V usage is TRBV28 and J usage is TRBJ2-4; TRBD1 agrees at 10 bases. CDR1 MDHEN and CDR2 SYDVKM come from the germline V gene. After removal of 7 bases from V and 3 bases from J, the junction contained 9 bases not matched to a gene. This CDR3 contains 16 residues. As DNA, the CDR3 is TGTGCCAGCAACACACCGGGACAGGGGAGCAAAAACATTCAGTACTTC. Amino acids: CASNTPGQGSKNIQYF.

The rearrangement joins TRBV7-2 to TRBJ1-3; D may be TRBD1 (5 bases). Germline CDR1 SGHTA, CDR2 FQGNSA. V was pared by 1 base and J by 6 bases, with 13 bases between. This CDR3 is built from 15 residues. CDR3 nucleotides: TGTGCCAGCAGCTTAGATCCGGGACTTCTAAACACCATATATTTT. Protein sequence: CASSLDPGLLNTIYF.

The chain combines TRBV5-1 with TRBJ2-5, with 7 bases aligning to TRBD2. V lost 6 bases to trimming and J lost 5 bases; unmatched junction nucleotides: 10. Germline V lookup: CDR1 SGHRS, CDR2 YFSETQ. This CDR3 spans 14 amino acids. CDR3 nucleotide sequence: TGCGCCAGCACCAAAGCGGGACTCAGGGAGACCCAGTACTTC. This encodes CASTKAGLRETQYF.

This chain uses TRBV30 with TRBJ1-1, with TRBD1 as a possible D gene (5 bases). CDR1 and CDR2 (germline): GTSNPN, SVGIG (reference sequence). The CDR3 totals 12 residues. The V and J ends lost 1 base and 10 bases respectively, with 13 bases between them. CDR3 in amino acids: CAWSARGMRAFF. The CDR3 DNA is TGTGCCTGGAGTGCTCGGGGGATGCGAGCTTTCTTT.